Listed here are 31 T cell receptor beta chains from one sample, sequenced in a study of blood T cell repertoires in COVID-19. TCRdb keeps only in-frame clones here, not all; method: immunoSEQ multiplex PCR. The data show 100,000 to 150,000 clones, roughly four fifths seen once. The sample was PBMCs or T cells enriched from blood (not recorded which). The receptors shown here come from a man aged 40-49 years with acute COVID-19.

The chain is built from TRBV11-3 and TRBJ2-3; maybe TRBD1 (6 bases). CDR1 and CDR2 (germline): SGHNT, YENEEA. Between the trimmed V and J ends, which lost 4 bases and 1 base, there was a span of 9 bases. The CDR3 has 14 residues. CDR3 in DNA: TGTGCCAGCAGCTCAGGGGTCGGCACAGATACGCAGTATTTT. Protein sequence: CASSSGVGTDTQYF.

Written as DNA, the CDR3 is TGCGCCAGCAGCTTCGGGTTCTCTGGGGCCAACGTCCTGACTTTC. Its translation is CASSFGFSGANVLTF. The rearrangement links TRBV5-1 to TRBJ2-6; D is unresolved. Germline values: CDR1 SGHRS, CDR2 YFSETQ. The length of the CDR3 is 15 residues. V lost 2 bases and J 0 bases, leaving 6 bases between the germline ends.

This chain uses TRBV7-6 with TRBJ2-3; D is unresolved. Germline loops: CDR1 SGHVS, CDR2 FNYEAQ. CDR3 length equals 16 residues. Trimming cost V 1 base and J 5 bases, with 16 bases left between them. CDR3 in DNA: TGTGCCAGCAGCTTAGAGCGCCCTCCGGGTTTAGATACGCAGTATTTT. Translated: CASSLERPPGLDTQYF.

This clone has just one count. This chain joins TRBV6-5 and TRBJ2-7; 8 bases agree with TRBD1. Looked up from germline, CDR1 is MNHEY and CDR2 is SVGAGI. The CDR3 runs to 14 residues. V was pared by 4 bases and J by 7 bases, with 9 bases of the junction left unmatched. In nucleotides, the CDR3 is TGTGCCAGCAGTTCCTCCCGGGGACAGGTTGAGCAGTACTTC. Translated, it gives CASSSSRGQVEQYF.

V usage is TRBV6-5 and J usage is TRBJ2-1; 7 bases agree with TRBD2. CDR3 length: 16 residues. CDR1 and CDR2 from the germline V gene are MNHEY and SVGAGI. V dropped 2 bases and J dropped 1; count of bases not matched to a gene: 5. CDR3 nucleotide sequence: TGTGCCAGCAGTTACGACTCTAGCGGATCCTACAATGAGCAGTTCTTC. Protein: CASSYDSSGSYNEQFF.

This clone was observed once. The rearrangement uses TRBV7-2 and TRBJ1-6; no clear D. The CDR3 has 15 residues. V lost 0 bases and J lost 1, with 4 bases in between. Germline V gene sequence: CDR1 SGHTA, CDR2 FQGNSA. As DNA, the CDR3 is TGTGCCAGCAGCTTAGCCGGTTCCTATAATTCACCCCTCCACTTT. Amino acid sequence: CASSLAGSYNSPLHF.

The chain uses TRBV30 and TRBJ2-3; possibly TRBD1 for D (6 bases). The CDR3 extends over 13 amino acids. The V end lost 4 bases, the J end lost 3 bases, and 11 bases lay between the germline ends. CDR1 is GTSNPN, CDR2 SVGIG, per germline (reference sequence). The CDR3 DNA sequence: TGTGCCTGGAAGGTAGGGGGAACAGATACGCAGTATTTT. Residues: CAWKVGGTDTQYF.

This chain connects TRBV2 to TRBJ1-2; D gene ambiguous. This CDR3 spans 14 amino acids. V dropped 1 base and J dropped 5 bases, with 11 bases sitting between them. The germline V gene has CDR1 SNHLY and CDR2 FYNNEI. CDR3 DNA sequence: TGTGCCAGCAGTGAAGACACCGGGTTATATGGCTACACCTTC. Translated: CASSEDTGLYGYTF. The full variable domain, with the rest looked up from reference TRBV2 and TRBJ1-2, is EPEVTQTPSHQVTQMGQEVILRCVPISNHLYFYWYRQILGQKVEFLVSFYNNEISEKSEIFDDQFSVERPDGSNFTLKIRSTKLEDSAMYFCASSEDTGLYGYTFGSGTRLTVV.

The J gene is TRBJ2-1, the V gene TRBV27, with 7 positions matching TRBD1. The CDR3 has 14 amino acids. V trimming: 3 bases; J trimming: 5 bases; junction bases outside the gene matches: 4. Germline V CDR1 and CDR2: MNHEY, SMNVEV (reference sequence). CDR3 sequence: CASSLRTGNNEQFF. Here the CDR3 DNA reads TGTGCCAGCAGTTTGAGGACAGGCAACAATGAGCAGTTCTTC.

This clone was detected once. The chain carries TRBV12-5 and TRBJ2-3, with D possibly being TRBD2 (6 bases). V lost 3 bases to trimming and J lost 5 bases, with 9 bases between them. CDR1 and CDR2 from the germline V gene are LGHNT and FRNRAP. This CDR3 comprises 13 residues. CDR3: CASGFWGVDTQYF. Written as DNA, the CDR3 is TGTGCTAGTGGTTTTTGGGGGGTAGATACGCAGTATTTT. Combining the CDR3 with reference TRBV12-5 and TRBJ2-3 gives the whole variable domain DARVTQTPRHKVTEMGQEVTMRCQPILGHNTVFWYRQTMMQGLELLAYFRNRAPLDDSGMPKDRFSAEMPDATLATLKIQPSEPRDSAVYFCASGFWGVDTQYFGPGTRLTVL.

This chain joins TRBV19 and TRBJ1-5; tentative D call: TRBD1 (6 bases). This CDR3 spans 14 amino acids. Trimming took 9 bases from V and 5 from J, leaving 17 bases between them. Germline V gene lookup returns CDR1 LNHDA and CDR2 SQIVND (reference sequence). CDR3 sequence: CASLGAGGHQPQHF. CDR3 DNA sequence: TGTGCCAGCCTGGGGGCCGGGGGGCATCAGCCCCAGCATTTT.

The rearrangement uses TRBV20-1 and TRBJ2-5, with D uncertain. The CDR3 is 11 residues long. V was pared by 4 bases and J by 6 bases, with 9 bases between. CDR1 is DFQATT, CDR2 SNEGSKA, per germline (reference sequence). CDR3 amino acids: CSAMQWQTQYF. The CDR3 coding sequence is TGCAGTGCTATGCAGTGGCAGACCCAGTACTTC.

V gene TRBV6-1 combines with J gene TRBJ2-1; 9 nucleotides match TRBD2. CDR3 length: 15 amino acids. The V and J ends lost 3 bases and 0 bases, in that order; junction bases with no gene match: 0. Germline CDR1 reads MNHNS; CDR2 reads SASEGT. The CDR3 sequence is CASSETSGSYNEQFF. In DNA form, the CDR3 reads TGTGCCAGCAGTGAGACTAGCGGCTCCTACAATGAGCAGTTCTTC.

The chain couples TRBV6-6 to TRBJ1-3; no definite D call. Germline CDR1 MNHNY, CDR2 SVGAGI (reference sequence). The ends were cut back, 1 base at V and 2 bases at J, with 6 bases in the middle. This CDR3 has 14 residues. CDR3 residues: CASSYLDTGNTIYF. DNA of the CDR3: TGTGCCAGCAGTTACTTAGACACTGGAAACACCATATATTTT.

The V gene is TRBV7-9, the J gene TRBJ2-3; D call uncertain. Trimming cost V 4 bases and J 3 bases, with 2 bases left between them. From germline, CDR1 is SEHNR and CDR2 FQNEAQ (reference sequence). There are 11 residues in the CDR3. The CDR3 coding sequence is TGTGCCAGCAGCTCAACAGATACGCAGTATTTT. Translation: CASSSTDTQYF.

This chain uses TRBV7-9 with TRBJ1-6; 8 bases are shared with TRBD1. The V and J ends lost 4 bases and 7 bases, in that order; junction bases with no gene match: 3. Germline V lookup: CDR1 SEHNR, CDR2 FQNEAQ (reference sequence). The CDR3 totals 14 residues. In DNA form, the CDR3 reads TGTGCCAGCAGCTGGGACAGGTGGAATTCACCCCTCCACTTT. Translating gives CASSWDRWNSPLHF.

Written as DNA, the CDR3 is TGTGCCAGCAGCTTAGCTATTTATTCACCCCTCCACTTT. Translation gives CASSLAIYSPLHF. This sequence joins TRBV7-2 and TRBJ1-6, with D unresolved. Germline lookup yields CDR1 SGHTA and CDR2 FQGNSA. The CDR3 is 13 amino acids. V was trimmed by 0 bases and J by 8 bases, leaving 5 bases between them. The whole variable domain, remainder taken from reference TRBV7-2 and TRBJ1-6, is GAGVSQSPSNKVTEKGKDVELRCDPISGHTALYWYRQSLGQGLEFLIYFQGNSAPDKSGLPSDRFSAERTGGSVSTLTIQRTQQEDSAVYLCASSLAIYSPLHFGNGTRLTVT.

In this sample, this clone turned up once. The chain recombines TRBV5-6 with TRBJ2-1; TRBD1 might be the D (6 bases). Trimming removed 4 bases at V and 7 bases at J, with 9 bases between. The CDR3 totals 12 residues. The germline V gene has CDR1 SGHDT and CDR2 YYEEEE. The CDR3 loop reads CASSRTDNEQFF. CDR3 nucleotide sequence: TGTGCCAGCAGCCGGACAGATAATGAGCAGTTCTTC.

The genes are TRBV6-5 and TRBJ1-1, with 7 bases matching TRBD1. This CDR3 is built from 14 residues. CDR1 is MNHEY, CDR2 SVGAGI, per germline. Trimming removed 11 bases from V and 4 bases from J; junction bases left unmatched: 13. Here the CDR3 reads CASGTDSWVTEAFF. CDR3 in DNA: TGTGCCTCCGGGACAGACTCATGGGTCACTGAAGCTTTCTTT.

The CDR3 sequence: CASSYEVAGGTQYF. CDR3 sequence (DNA): TGTGCCAGCAGCTATGAAGTAGCGGGGGGTACGCAGTATTTT. V and J are TRBV7-9 and TRBJ2-3, with 10 positions matching TRBD2. The CDR3 extends over 14 amino acids. The germline V gene has CDR1 SEHNR and CDR2 FQNEAQ (reference sequence). V lost 4 bases, J lost 8 bases, and 6 bases stayed unmatched.

This rearrangement joins TRBV5-1 to TRBJ2-1; tentative D call: TRBD2 (6 bases). Germline loops: CDR1 SGHRS, CDR2 YFSETQ. The CDR3 totals 16 residues. V was cut by 2 bases and J by 7 bases, with 19 bases left in between. CDR3 loop: CASSLFGTPGGNEQFF. CDR3 coding DNA: TGCGCCAGCAGCTTATTCGGGACTCCCGGTGGGAATGAGCAGTTCTTC.

The V gene is TRBV5-1, the J gene TRBJ2-5; TRBD2 agrees at 10 bases. J was trimmed by 0 bases and V by 1 base; bases with no gene match: 0. CDR1 is SGHRS, CDR2 YFSETQ, per germline. The CDR3 runs 15 residues. The CDR3 protein is CASSLTSGDQETQYF. CDR3 nucleotide sequence: TGCGCCAGCAGCTTGACTAGCGGGGACCAAGAGACCCAGTACTTC.

This clone was counted between two and nine times. This chain uses TRBV5-8 with TRBJ2-7; D perhaps matches TRBD1 (5 bases). CDR1 and CDR2 (germline): SGHTS, YDEGEE. The CDR3 is 13 amino acids. Trimming left V 4 bases short and J 7 bases short, with 15 bases between. Written as DNA, the CDR3 is TGTGCCAGCAGCCCACCGCCAGGGTGGGAGCAGTACTTC. Protein: CASSPPPGWEQYF.

The chain has TRBV10-3 and TRBJ1-1, with D uncertain. V lost 10 bases, J lost 1 base, and 13 bases lay in between. The CDR3 loop spans 13 amino acids. The germline gives CDR1 ENHRY, CDR2 SYGVKD. The DNA for the CDR3 is TGTGCCAGCTACGGAGAACCGAACACTGAAGCTTTCTTT. Translation: CASYGEPNTEAFF.

The V gene is TRBV27, the J gene TRBJ1-5; possibly TRBD1 for D (6 bases). V was cut by 5 bases and J by 4 bases, with 9 bases left in between. CDR1 MNHEY and CDR2 SMNVEV come from the germline V gene (reference sequence). This CDR3 has 13 amino acids. This CDR3 is CASSPGTNQPQHF. The CDR3 nucleotides are TGTGCCAGCAGTCCCGGGACAAATCAGCCCCAGCATTTT.

The gene calls are TRBV21-1 and TRBJ1-4. TRBV21-1 is annotated as a pseudogene. The CDR3 totals 17 residues. The CDR3 protein is CASMGREWVKQNEKLFF. Written as DNA, the CDR3 is TGTGCCAGCATGGGGAGAGAGTGGGTAAAGCAGAATGAAAAACTGTTTTTT.

This chain joins TRBV3-1 (or the pseudogene TRBV3-2) and TRBJ2-5, with 7 bases matching TRBD2. V was pared by 7 bases and J by 5 bases, with 13 bases of the junction left unmatched. The CDR3 consists of 15 residues. Germline V gene sequence: CDR1 LGHDT, CDR2 YNNKEL (reference sequence). CDR3 region: CASTSISREGETQYF. The CDR3 nucleotides are TGTGCCAGCACCTCCATAAGCAGGGAGGGGGAGACCCAGTACTTC.

There are a few counts of this clone. This chain links TRBV19 with TRBJ1-5; D not certain. Trimming shortened V by 5 bases and J by 7 bases, and 12 bases separated the two germline ends. The CDR3 spans 13 residues. Germline CDR1 reads LNHDA; CDR2 reads SQIVND (reference sequence). CDR3 DNA sequence: TGTGCCAGTAGTCCCGGACTGGAACAGCCCCAGCATTTT. Protein sequence: CASSPGLEQPQHF.

The rearrangement joins TRBV7-3 to TRBJ2-2; TRBD1 matches 9 bases. Trimming took 5 bases from V and 7 from J; bases not matched to a gene: 5. The CDR3 totals 14 residues. The germline V gene has CDR1 SGHTA and CDR2 FQGTGA. The CDR3 loop is CASSRQGENGELFF. The CDR3 coding sequence is TGTGCCAGCAGCCGACAGGGGGAGAACGGGGAGCTGTTTTTT.

V and J are TRBV7-9 and TRBJ2-3; 7 bases line up with TRBD1. The junction had 1 base not matched to a gene; V was cut back by 4 bases and J by 0 bases. This CDR3 region has 14 residues. Per the germline V gene, CDR1 is SEHNR and CDR2 is FQNEAQ (reference sequence). As DNA, the CDR3 is TGTGCCAGCAGCTCAGGGGGAAGCACAGATACGCAGTATTTT. It is translated as CASSSGGSTDTQYF.

The J gene is TRBJ1-1, the V gene TRBV5-3, with 7 bases fitting TRBD1. TRBV5-3 has ORF status, its function being uncertain. This CDR3 has 14 amino acids. Trimming took 3 bases from V and 5 from J; bases not matched to a gene: 7. The CDR3 loop reads CARSSTGKRTEAFF. The CDR3 DNA follows: TGTGCCAGAAGCTCGACAGGGAAAAGGACTGAAGCTTTCTTT.